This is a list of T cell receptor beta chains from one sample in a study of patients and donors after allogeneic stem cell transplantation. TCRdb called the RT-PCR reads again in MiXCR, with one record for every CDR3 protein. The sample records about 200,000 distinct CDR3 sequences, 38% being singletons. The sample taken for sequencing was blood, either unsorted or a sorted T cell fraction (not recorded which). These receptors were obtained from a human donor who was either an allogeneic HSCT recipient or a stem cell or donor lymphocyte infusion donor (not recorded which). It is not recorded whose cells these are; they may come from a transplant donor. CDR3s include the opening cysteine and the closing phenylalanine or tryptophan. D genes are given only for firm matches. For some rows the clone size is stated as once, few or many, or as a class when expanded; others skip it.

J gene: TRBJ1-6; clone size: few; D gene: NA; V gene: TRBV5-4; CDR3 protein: CASSSQGRNSPLHF; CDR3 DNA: TGTGCCAGCAGCTCGCAGGGGAGGAATTCACCCCTCCACTTT
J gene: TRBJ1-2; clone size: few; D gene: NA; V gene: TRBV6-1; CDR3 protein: CASSPQWVEGYTF; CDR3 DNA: TGTGCCAGCAGTCCTCAGTGGGTAGAGGGCTACACCTTC
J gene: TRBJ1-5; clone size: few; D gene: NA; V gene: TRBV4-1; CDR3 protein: CASSQGDRNQPQHF; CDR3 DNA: TGCGCCAGCAGCCAAGGAGACAGGAATCAGCCCCAGCATTTT
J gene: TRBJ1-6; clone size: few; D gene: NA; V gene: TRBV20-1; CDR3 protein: CSARNRAPNSPLHF; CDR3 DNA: TGCAGTGCTAGAAACCGGGCCCCTAATTCACCCCTCCACTTT
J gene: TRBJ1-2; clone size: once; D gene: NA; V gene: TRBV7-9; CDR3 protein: CASSPDRLLLYGYTF; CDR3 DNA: TGTGCCAGCAGCCCTGACAGATTGCTCCTCTATGGCTACACCTTC
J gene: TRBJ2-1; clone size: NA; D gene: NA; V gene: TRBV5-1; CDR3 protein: CASSLVSGPLSSYNEQFF; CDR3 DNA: TGCGCCAGCAGCTTGGTAAGCGGCCCCCTTAGCTCCTACAATGAGCAGTTCTTC
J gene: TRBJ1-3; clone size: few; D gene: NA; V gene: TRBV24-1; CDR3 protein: CATGGSSGNTIYF; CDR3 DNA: TGTGCCACCGGAGGTAGCTCTGGAAACACCATATATTTT
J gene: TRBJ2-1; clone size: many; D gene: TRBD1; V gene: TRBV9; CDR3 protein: CASSVPGQGSNEQFF; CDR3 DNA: TGTGCCAGCAGCGTACCGGGACAGGGGAGCAATGAGCAGTTCTTC
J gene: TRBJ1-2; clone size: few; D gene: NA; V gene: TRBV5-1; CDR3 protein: CASSLVGQDGYTF; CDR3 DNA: TGCGCCAGCAGCTTGGTGGGGCAGGATGGCTACACCTTC
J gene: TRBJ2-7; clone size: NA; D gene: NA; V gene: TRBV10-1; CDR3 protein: CASGSGDSYEQYF; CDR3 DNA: TGCGCCAGCGGTTCCGGGGATTCCTACGAGCAGTACTTC
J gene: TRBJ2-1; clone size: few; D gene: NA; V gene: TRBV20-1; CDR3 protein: CSARKGGFNNEQFF; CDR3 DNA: TGCAGTGCTAGGAAGGGCGGGTTCAACAATGAGCAGTTCTTC
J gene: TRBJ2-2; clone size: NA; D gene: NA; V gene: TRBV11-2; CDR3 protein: CASSNENTGELFF; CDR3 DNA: TGTGCCAGCAGCAACGAAAACACCGGGGAGCTGTTTTTT
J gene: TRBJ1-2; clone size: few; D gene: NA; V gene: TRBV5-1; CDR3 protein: CASSNSGAASGYTF; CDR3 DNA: TGCGCCAGCAGCAACTCTGGGGCAGCGAGTGGCTACACCTTC
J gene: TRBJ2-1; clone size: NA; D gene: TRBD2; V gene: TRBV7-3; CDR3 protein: CASSPSGGLRMYNEQFF; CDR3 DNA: TGTGCCAGCAGCCCCAGCGGGGGGTTGCGGATGTACAATGAGCAGTTCTTC
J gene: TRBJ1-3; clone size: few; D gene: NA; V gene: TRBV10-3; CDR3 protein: CAISDRSSGNTIYF; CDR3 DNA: TGTGCCATCAGTGACCGTAGCTCTGGAAACACCATATATTTT
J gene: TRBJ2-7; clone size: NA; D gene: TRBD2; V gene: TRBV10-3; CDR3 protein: CAINPGGGNSGGYEQYF; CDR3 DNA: TGTGCCATCAACCCAGGGGGTGGCAATAGCGGGGGGTACGAGCAGTACTTC
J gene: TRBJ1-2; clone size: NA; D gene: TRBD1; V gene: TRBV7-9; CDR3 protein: CASSLVQGQNYGYTF; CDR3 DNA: TGTGCCAGCAGCTTAGTACAGGGGCAGAACTATGGCTACACCTTC
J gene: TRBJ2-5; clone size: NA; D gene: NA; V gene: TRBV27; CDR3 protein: CASSLGGPRAQYF; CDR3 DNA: TGTGCCAGCAGTTTAGGGGGGCCAAGAGCCCAGTACTTC
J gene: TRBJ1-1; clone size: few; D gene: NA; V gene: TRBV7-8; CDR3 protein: CASSLGGNMNTEAFF; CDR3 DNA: TGTGCCAGCAGCTTAGGCGGTAACATGAACACTGAAGCTTTCTTT
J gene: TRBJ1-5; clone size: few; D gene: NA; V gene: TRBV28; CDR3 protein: CASSLPRGGDQPQHF; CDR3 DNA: TGTGCCAGCAGTCTACCCCGAGGGGGGGATCAGCCCCAGCATTTT
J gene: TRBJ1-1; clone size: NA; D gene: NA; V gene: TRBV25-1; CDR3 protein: CASTLSGAGTEAFF; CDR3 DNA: TGTGCCAGCACCCTATCGGGGGCGGGGACTGAAGCTTTCTTT
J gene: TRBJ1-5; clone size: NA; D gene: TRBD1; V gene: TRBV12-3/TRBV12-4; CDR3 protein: CASSLGTADNQPQHF; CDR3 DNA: TGTGCCAGCAGTTTGGGGACAGCGGACAATCAGCCCCAGCATTTT
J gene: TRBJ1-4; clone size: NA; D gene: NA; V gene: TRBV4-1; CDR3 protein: CASSRADRLNEKLFF; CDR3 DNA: TGCGCCAGCAGCCGAGCCGACAGGCTAAATGAAAAACTGTTTTTT
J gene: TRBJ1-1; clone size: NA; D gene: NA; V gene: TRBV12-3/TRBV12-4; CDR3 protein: CASSTRWDVTEAFF; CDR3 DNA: TGTGCCAGCAGTACCCGCTGGGACGTAACCGAAGCTTTCTTT
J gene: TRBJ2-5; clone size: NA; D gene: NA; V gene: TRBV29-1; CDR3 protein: CSVALRVSETQYF; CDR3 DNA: TGCAGCGTTGCGCTAAGGGTTTCGGAGACCCAGTACTTC
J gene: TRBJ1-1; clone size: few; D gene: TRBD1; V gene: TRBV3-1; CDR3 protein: CASSSGQMNTEAFF; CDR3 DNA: TGTGCCAGCAGCTCGGGACAGATGAACACTGAAGCTTTCTTT
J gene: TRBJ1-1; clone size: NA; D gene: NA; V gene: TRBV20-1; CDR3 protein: CSPGRMNTEAFF; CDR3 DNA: TGCAGTCCCGGACGGATGAACACTGAAGCTTTCTTT
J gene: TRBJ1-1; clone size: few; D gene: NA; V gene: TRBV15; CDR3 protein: CATSRAGTYEAFF; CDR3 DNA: TGTGCCACCAGCAGGGCCGGGACCTATGAAGCTTTCTTT
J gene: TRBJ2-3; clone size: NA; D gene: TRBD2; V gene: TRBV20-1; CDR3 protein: CSALRTSSDTQYF; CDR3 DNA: TGCAGTGCTCTTCGGACTAGCTCAGATACGCAGTATTTT
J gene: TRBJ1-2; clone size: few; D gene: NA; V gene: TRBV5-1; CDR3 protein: CASSLDRMDGYTF; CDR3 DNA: TGCGCCAGCAGCTTGGACAGGATGGATGGCTACACCTTC
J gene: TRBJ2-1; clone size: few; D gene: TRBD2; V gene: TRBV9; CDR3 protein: CASSVAGSGGAYNEQFF; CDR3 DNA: TGTGCCAGCAGCGTAGCGGGTAGCGGGGGGGCATACAATGAGCAGTTCTTC
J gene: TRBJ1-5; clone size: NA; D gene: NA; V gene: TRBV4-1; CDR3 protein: CASSQDLQGRRPQHF; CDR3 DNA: TGCGCCAGCAGCCAAGATCTGCAGGGGAGGCGGCCCCAGCATTTT
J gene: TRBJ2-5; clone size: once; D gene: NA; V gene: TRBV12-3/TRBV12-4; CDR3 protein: CASSPNSGETQYF; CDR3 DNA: TGTGCCAGCAGTCCTAACAGCGGGGAGACCCAGTACTTC
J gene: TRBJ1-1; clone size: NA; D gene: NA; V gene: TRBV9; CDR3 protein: CASSVEDSMNTEAFF; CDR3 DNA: TGTGCCAGCAGCGTAGAGGACAGCATGAACACTGAAGCTTTCTTT
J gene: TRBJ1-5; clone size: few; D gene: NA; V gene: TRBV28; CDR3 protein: CASSRQSLLQPQHF; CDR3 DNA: TGTGCCAGCAGTCGACAGTCCCTTCTTCAGCCCCAGCATTTT
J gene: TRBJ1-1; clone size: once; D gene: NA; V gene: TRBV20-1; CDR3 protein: CSARRDPNTEAFF; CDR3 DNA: TGCAGTGCTAGGAGGGACCCGAACACTGAAGCTTTCTTT
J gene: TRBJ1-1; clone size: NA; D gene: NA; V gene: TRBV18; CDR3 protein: CASSPSNTEAFF; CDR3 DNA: TGTGCCAGCTCACCTTCGAACACTGAAGCTTTCTTT
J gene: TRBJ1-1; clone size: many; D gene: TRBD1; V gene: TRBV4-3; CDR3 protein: CASSRGQGLNTEAFF; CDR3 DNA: TGCGCCAGCAGCCGAGGACAGGGCTTGAACACTGAAGCTTTCTTT
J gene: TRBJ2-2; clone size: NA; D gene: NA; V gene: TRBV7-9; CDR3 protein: CASSLGLRENTGELFF; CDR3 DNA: TGTGCCAGCAGCTTAGGACTCCGAGAGAACACCGGGGAGCTGTTTTTT
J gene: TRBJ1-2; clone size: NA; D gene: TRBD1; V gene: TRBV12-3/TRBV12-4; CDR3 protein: CASNKQGAYGYTF; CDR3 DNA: TGTGCCAGCAACAAACAGGGGGCGTATGGCTACACCTTC
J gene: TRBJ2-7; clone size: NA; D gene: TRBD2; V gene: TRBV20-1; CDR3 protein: CSATISGGRSYEQYF; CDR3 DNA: TGCAGTGCTACAATTAGCGGGGGCCGTTCCTACGAGCAGTACTTC
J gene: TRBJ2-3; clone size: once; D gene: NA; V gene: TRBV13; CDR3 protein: CASSAGPGEGSTDTQYF; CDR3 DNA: TGTGCCAGCAGCGCGGGTCCAGGGGAAGGGAGCACAGATACGCAGTATTTT
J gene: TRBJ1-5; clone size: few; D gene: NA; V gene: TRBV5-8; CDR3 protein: CASSLGGSYSNQPQHF; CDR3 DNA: TGTGCCAGCAGCTTGGGGGGATCCTATAGCAATCAGCCCCAGCATTTT
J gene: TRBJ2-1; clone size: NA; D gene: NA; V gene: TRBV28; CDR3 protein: CASSYQGGRSYNEQFF; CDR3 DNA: TGTGCCAGCAGTTATCAGGGGGGGAGATCCTACAATGAGCAGTTCTTC
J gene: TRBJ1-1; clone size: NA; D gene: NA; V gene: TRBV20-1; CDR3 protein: CSVGRTGIDLPNTEAFF; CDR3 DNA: TGCAGTGTCGGGAGAACAGGGATAGATCTGCCGAACACTGAAGCTTTCTTT
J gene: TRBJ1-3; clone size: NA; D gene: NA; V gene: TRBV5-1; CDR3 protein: CASSFEGNSRGNTIYF; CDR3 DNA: TGCGCCAGCAGCTTCGAAGGAAACTCCCGTGGAAACACCATATATTTT
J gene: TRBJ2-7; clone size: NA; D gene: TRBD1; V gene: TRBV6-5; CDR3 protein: CASRATGVYEQYF; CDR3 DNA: TGTGCCAGCAGGGCGACAGGGGTCTACGAGCAGTACTTC
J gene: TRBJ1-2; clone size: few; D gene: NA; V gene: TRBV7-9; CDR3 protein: CASSLDYGYTF; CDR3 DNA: TGTGCCAGCAGCTTAGACTATGGCTACACCTTC
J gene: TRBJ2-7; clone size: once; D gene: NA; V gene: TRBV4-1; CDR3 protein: CASSQTTGYEQYF; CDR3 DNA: TGCGCCAGCAGCCAAACGACAGGCTACGAGCAGTACTTC
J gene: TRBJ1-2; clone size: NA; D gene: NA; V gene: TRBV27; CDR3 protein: CASSAGHYGYTF; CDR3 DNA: TGTGCCAGCAGCGCAGGGCACTATGGCTACACCTTC
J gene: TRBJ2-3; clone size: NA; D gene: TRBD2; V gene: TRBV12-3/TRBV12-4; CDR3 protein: CASSPSGGWSTDTQYF; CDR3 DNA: TGTGCCAGCAGTCCATCCGGGGGGTGGAGCACAGATACGCAGTATTTT